The 10 T cell receptor beta chains below were found in one sample sequenced in a study of T-cell memory formation after mild COVID-19. From the 5' RACE reads, TCRdb called clonotypes with MiXCR, one entry per CDR3 protein. The data show 57,000 or so distinct CDR3 sequences, roughly 9.9% seen once. What was sequenced was PBMCs or a T cell subset sorted from them (not recorded which). The receptors come from a man aged 18-30 years who had mild COVID-19 (a few samples of this study predate the infection). Cell type and time point are not known.

The genes are TRBV29-1 and TRBJ2-2; TRBD2 might be the D (6 bases). Germline V lookup: CDR1 SQVTM, CDR2 ANQGSEA. The V end was cut by 6 bases, the J end by 4 bases, with 12 bases between. The CDR3 runs 13 residues. CDR3 protein: CSVGRDPTGELFF. In nucleotides, the CDR3 is TGCAGCGTCGGGCGGGACCCCACCGGGGAGCTGTTTTTT.

This clonotype was seen more than once but under ten times. For the CDR3, the DNA is TGTGCCAGCAGTTTGAACAGGTATCTTGAGCAGTACTTC. Translating gives CASSLNRYLEQYF. The rearrangement uses TRBV27 and TRBJ2-7, with a tentative D call TRBD1 (5 bases). The CDR3 spans 13 residues. Per germline, CDR1 MNHEY and CDR2 SMNVEV (reference sequence). Trimming removed 3 bases from V and 7 bases from J, with 13 bases in between.

This clonotype was counted a few times. The chain combines TRBV12-3 or TRBV12-4 with TRBJ2-2; 9 nucleotides line up with TRBD2. The V segment lost 5 bases and the J segment 7 bases; nucleotides outside the gene matches: 17. The CDR3 sequence is 18 residues long. The CDR3 region has the DNA TGTGCCAGCAGTGCCGCGACTTTGCGGGGGGGCCTCGGCGGGGAGCTGTTTTTT. This encodes CASSAATLRGGLGGELFF.

This clonotype was counted at least ten times. The rearrangement joins TRBV7-2 to TRBJ2-2; weak D call: TRBD2 (6 bases). The CDR3 is made up of 14 amino acids. The V gene lost 4 bases and the J gene lost 5 bases, with 11 bases spanning the gap. Germline assignment: CDR1 SGHTA and CDR2 FQGNSA. The CDR3 here is CASSSASVTGELFF. CDR3 bases: TGTGCCAGCAGCTCCGCTAGCGTAACCGGGGAGCTGTTTTTT.

This clonotype turned up a few times. This rearrangement joins TRBV27 to TRBJ2-1; maybe TRBD2 (7 bases). Looked up from germline, CDR1 is MNHEY and CDR2 is SMNVEV (reference sequence). V dropped 6 bases and J dropped 8 bases, with 20 bases sitting between them. The length of the CDR3 is 15 residues. The CDR3 DNA reads TGTGCCAGCAGGCCCCGAGGGGGGGGTGATCATGAGCAGTTCTTC. It translates to CASRPRGGGDHEQFF.

At least ten counts were recorded for this clonotype. The genes are TRBV7-6 and TRBJ2-2; D is ambiguous. The CDR3 has 14 amino acids. Germline CDR1 reads SGHVS; CDR2 reads FNYEAQ. V was cut by 3 bases and J by 1 base, with 6 bases left in between. The CDR3 DNA is TGTGCCAGCAGCTTGGGCAGGAACACCGGGGAGCTGTTTTTT. Translated, it gives CASSLGRNTGELFF.

This clonotype showed up just a few times. The chain carries TRBV6-5 and TRBJ1-4; maybe TRBD1 (5 bases). The ends were cut back, 4 bases at V and 1 base at J, with 10 bases in the middle. Germline V CDR1 and CDR2: MNHEY, SVGAGI. The CDR3 has 15 amino acids. This CDR3 reads CASSWGGGTNEKLFF. The CDR3 region has the DNA TGTGCCAGCAGTTGGGGGGGAGGAACTAATGAAAAACTGTTTTTT.

V gene TRBV7-3 combines with J gene TRBJ1-1, with 10 nucleotides matching TRBD1. Germline CDR1 is SGHTA and CDR2 is FQGTGA. CDR3 length: 14 amino acids. Trimming at V came to 5 bases and at J to 3 bases, leaving 3 bases not matched to a gene. The DNA of the CDR3 is TGTGCCAGCAGCCCAGACAGGGGGCACACTGAAGCTTTCTTT. Translated, it gives CASSPDRGHTEAFF.

The chain joins TRBV11-2 to TRBJ2-3; no clear D. Germline V gene data show CDR1 as SGHAT and CDR2 as FQNNGV. Deletions cut 3 bases from V and 6 bases from J, with 7 bases between. The CDR3 is 12 amino acids. The CDR3 DNA sequence: TGTGCCAGCAGCTTTATCGAGGATACGCAGTATTTT. It translates to CASSFIEDTQYF.

The chain employs TRBV9 and TRBJ1-5; TRBD1 matches 8 bases. The V and J ends lost 4 bases and 6 bases, in that order; junction bases with no gene match: 9. This CDR3 spans 15 amino acids. Germline V gives CDR1 SGDLS, CDR2 YYNGEE. CDR3 nucleotide sequence: TGTGCCAGCAGCCCTAGTGGGACAGGCCGTCAGCCCCAGCATTTT. This encodes CASSPSGTGRQPQHF.